This section outlines one T cell receptor (beta chain) sequence together with its context. What it binds is not known. Trimming pared 0 bases from V and 5 bases from J, leaving 14 bases between. Germline loops: CDR1 SGHRS, CDR2 YFSETQ. This CDR3 is built from 15 residues. Primers used in a second PCR of roughly 6 to 11 cycles were a sample-barcoded 5' primer and a J-beta primer mix. Using its own MiXCR run on the 5' RACE reads, TCRdb lists one record per CDR3 protein. The profile covers 920,000 or so distinct CDR3 sequences, with more than 35% appearing a single time and 18% taken by the ten largest. The data are from a study of blood T cells in healthy people across ages. Study overall: Template-switching capture recovered about one barcoded beta molecule per two T cells.

General study points: Both higher diversity and more naive CD4+ cells marked long-lived donors when set against aged donors.

This receptor was obtained from a woman in her fifties or sixties in good health. The chain couples TRBV5-1 to TRBJ1-1, with D possibly matching TRBD1 (5 bases). The sample taken for sequencing was blood. The CDR3 here is CASSLARGERTEAFF. The CDR3 DNA is TGCGCCAGCAGCTTGGCCCGGGGGGAGAGAACTGAAGCTTTCTTT. The full variable domain, rest sourced from reference TRBV5-1 and TRBJ1-1, is KAGVTQTPRYLIKTRGQQVTLSCSPISGHRSVSWYQQTPGQGLQFLFEYFSETQRNKGNFPGRFSGRQFSNSRSEMNVSTLELGDSALYLCASSLARGERTEAFFGQGTRLTVV.